This is a list of T cell receptor beta chains from one sample in a study of blood T cell repertoires in COVID-19. Generated by immunoSEQ multiplex PCR, the TCRdb table keeps only in-frame clones and is missing some. The sample contains 95,000 to 150,000 clones, about 90% of which appear only once. The sample was peripheral blood. These receptors were collected from a woman between 65 and 79 years old with acute or convalescent COVID-19. The CDR3 runs from the conserved cysteine through the conserved F or W. The D gene is left open where the match is weak. Clone size is given for some rows only: seen once, a few or many times, or a class if the clone is expanded.

- - TRBJ1-3 TRBV5-6 CASLTRKSSGNTIYF TGTGCCAGCCTTACCCGCAAGAGCTCTGGAAACACCATATATTTT
- - TRBJ1-2 TRBV11-2 CASSFVRGYANYGYTF TGTGCCAGCAGCTTCGTCAGGGGTTACGCTAACTATGGCTACACCTTC
- - TRBJ2-1 TRBV3-1/TRBV3-2 CASSPRGSSYNEQFF TGTGCCAGCAGCCCCCGGGGGAGCTCCTACAATGAGCAGTTCTTC
- TRBD2 TRBJ2-1 TRBV24-1 CATSARTIAGVEQFF TGTGCCACCAGTGCCCGAACCATAGCGGGGGTTGAGCAGTTCTTC
once TRBD1 TRBJ1-2 TRBV30 CAWNRQGDYGYTF TGTGCCTGGAACCGACAGGGCGACTATGGCTACACCTTC
- - TRBJ1-1 TRBV7-3 CASSFDSNTEAFF TGTGCCAGCAGCTTCGACAGTAACACTGAAGCTTTCTTT
- TRBD1 TRBJ2-2 TRBV24-1 CATGQRTGELFF TGTGCCACGGGACAGAGGACCGGGGAGCTGTTTTTT
- - TRBJ1-3 TRBV19 CASSPGTFGNTIYF TGTGCCAGTAGTCCCGGGACATTTGGAAACACCATATATTTT
- - TRBJ2-1 TRBV15 CATSRDLNARAEQFF TGTGCCACCAGCAGAGATCTTAATGCGAGAGCCGAGCAGTTCTTC
- - TRBJ1-2 TRBV12-3/TRBV12-4 CASTRGAGGYTF TGTGCCAGCACCCGTGGGGCTGGAGGCTACACCTTC
- TRBD1 TRBJ2-7 TRBV28 CASSTQGGASYEQYF TGTGCCAGCAGTACACAGGGGGGAGCGTCCTACGAGCAGTACTTC
- TRBD2 TRBJ2-5 TRBV5-1 CASSLGLAGGETQYF TGCGCCAGCAGCTTGGGATTAGCGGGGGGCGAGACCCAGTACTTC
- - TRBJ1-5 TRBV20-1 CSASRDSWGNQPQHF TGCAGTGCTAGTAGGGACTCATGGGGCAATCAGCCCCAGCATTTT
- TRBD2 TRBJ2-1 TRBV6-5 CASSYGGGSYNEQFF TGTGCCAGCAGTTACGGCGGGGGGTCCTACAATGAGCAGTTCTTC
few - TRBJ1-2 TRBV6-5 CASTSESTRRMGYTF TGTGCCAGCACCTCGGAGTCGACCAGGAGGATGGGCTACACCTTC
- TRBD1 TRBJ2-4 TRBV6-6 CASSPTTGGIVKNIQYF TGTGCCAGCAGTCCGACGACAGGGGGCATCGTCAAAAACATTCAGTACTTC
- - TRBJ1-4 TRBV29-1 CSVATGSVEKLFF TGCAGCGTTGCAACAGGGTCGGTTGAAAAACTGTTTTTT
- - TRBJ1-2 TRBV19 CASAHGARNYYGYTF TGTGCCAGTGCTCATGGGGCGCGGAATTACTATGGCTACACCTTC
- - TRBJ2-1 TRBV30 CAWTRGSSYNEQFF TGTGCCTGGACACGGGGTAGCTCCTACAATGAGCAGTTCTTC